These T cell receptor beta chains were read from a single sample in a study of shared clonotypes between healthy human individuals. TCRdb's copy holds only in-frame clones and misses some; the assay was immunoSEQ multiplex PCR. Counted here are fewer than 600,000 clones, roughly 79% occurring once; the ten biggest clones make up approximately 12%. Sequencing was done on a sample of PBMCs. The receptors stem from a woman in her thirties or forties in good health. Some clones in this sample may be carry-over from other donors' samples. CDR3s include the opening cysteine and the closing phenylalanine or tryptophan. A D gene is named only where the DNA matches it firmly. Not every row has a clone size; where given, it reads once, few, many or a size class.

j_call	v_call	clone_size	d_call	cdr3_aa	cdr3_nt
TRBJ1-1	TRBV27	.	.	CASSLGTLGTEAFF	TGTGCCAGCAGTTTGGGCACTTTGGGCACTGAAGCTTTCTTT
TRBJ2-5	TRBV10-3	.	.	CAIGPPEGAETQYF	TGTGCCATCGGCCCCCCCGAGGGAGCTGAGACCCAGTACTTC
TRBJ1-6	TRBV7-8	.	.	CASSLRPQGNSPLHF	TGTGCCAGCAGCTTAAGGCCCCAGGGTAATTCACCCCTCCACTTT
TRBJ1-4	TRBV11-2	.	TRBD1	CASSSRGIDEKLFF	TGTGCCAGCAGCTCCAGGGGGATAGATGAAAAACTGTTTTTT
TRBJ1-3	TRBV7-2	.	.	CASSLLGGFGNTIYF	TGTGCCAGCAGCTTATTGGGGGGTTTTGGAAACACCATATATTTT
TRBJ2-5	TRBV19	few	.	CASSRTGTEVAQYF	TGTGCCAGTAGTAGGACCGGGACGGAAGTGGCCCAGTACTTC
TRBJ2-5	TRBV5-1	once	.	CASSLEGGMETQYF	TGCGCCAGCAGCTTGGAAGGGGGAATGGAGACCCAGTACTTC
TRBJ1-5	TRBV7-2	.	.	CASSLRHGNQPQHF	TGTGCCAGCAGCCTCCGTCACGGCAATCAGCCCCAGCATTTT
TRBJ2-1	TRBV13	.	.	CASSRGGNPSYNEQFF	TGTGCCAGCAGCCGAGGGGGGAACCCGTCCTACAATGAGCAGTTCTTC
TRBJ2-5	TRBV5-4	few	.	CASSLPGGLAVETQYF	TGTGCCAGCAGCTTGCCAGGGGGGCTAGCGGTAGAGACCCAGTACTTC